This T cell receptor beta chain was captured in a study of TIL therapy for anti-PD-1-resistant metastatic lung cancer. On the study more broadly: Half of patients were current or former smokers. Study-wide results and limits: The cohort had more treatment-naive, never-smoker and oncogene-addicted patients than typical.

Time point indicated: pre-treatment sample, taken before nivolumab and TIL therapy. Most excised metastases sampled were pleural nodules or supraclavicular lymph nodes. Enrollment ran from late 2017 to January 2020. A note on this clone: Antigen unknown.

This was the immunoSEQ v3 assay. Using immunoSEQ multiplex PCR, the repertoire was profiled, and TCRdb retains in-frame clones only, with some absent. The profile shows roughly 92,000 clones, just over 65% of them singletons. CDR1 and CDR2 (germline): SGHRS, YFSETQ. Trimming left V 0 bases short and J 4 bases short, with 3 bases between. The CDR3 is 12 amino acids. The chain links TRBV5-1 to TRBJ2-3; no reliable D call. Sequenced material: tumor tissue, taken at baseline. The TCR was taken from a person aged 30 to 80 with non-small cell lung cancer. The CDR3 DNA reads TGCGCCAGCAGCTTGGGTTCAGATACGCAGTATTTT. Protein: CASSLGSDTQYF.